This TCR beta chain appears in the sequencing data of a study of T cell responses to AZD1222 COVID-19 vaccine. Findings and limits, study-wide: Among those given AZD1222, only six were seropositive at baseline. Unmutated variant regions are reportedly the target of nearly half of TCRs that are spike-specific.

V was pared by 4 bases and J by 6 bases, with 6 bases of the junction left unmatched. Germline loops: CDR1 SGHTA, CDR2 FQGTGA. The CDR3 runs to 15 residues. TCRdb's table, derived via immunoSEQ multiplex PCR, lists solely in-frame clones and lacks some. The sample gives 150,000 to 200,000 clones, 85% to 90% of which show up once; 11% is in the top ten. This clone was recorded once. Its target is unknown. This chain uses TRBV7-3 with TRBJ2-1; TRBD2 matches at 10 bases. This receptor was obtained from an adult who received the AZD1222 COVID-19 vaccine. This sample comprised peripheral blood, obtained 28 days after the second AZD1222 dose. The CDR3 region has the DNA TGTGCCAGCAGCTCTCTAGCGGGGGCCTTCAATGAGCAGTTCTTC. Translation: CASSSLAGAFNEQFF.